This paragraph covers one T cell receptor (beta chain) sequence. Antigen: not known. These data are taken from a study of post-analysis software for immune sequencing data. Background on the study: Included courses were relapsing-remitting and secondary progressive multiple sclerosis; progressive-relapsing multiple sclerosis was also included. Notes on the study in general: Controls showed significantly higher normalized Chao1 diversity than did multiple sclerosis patients. Patients used several TRBV segments, including TRBV5-6, TRBV5-1 and TRBV20-1, more often than controls. Samples made in the same batch grouped tightly together by F measure.

cDNA libraries for TCR beta contained unique molecular identifiers. A population of about 0.95 to 10 million T cells gave rise to 450,000 to 500,000 cDNA molecules. TCRdb re-analysed the PCR reads in MiXCR, keeping a single row per CDR3 protein. The table records 380,000 or so distinct CDR3 sequences, 30% to 45% of them present only once. The CDR3 totals 14 residues. CDR1 and CDR2 (germline): SGHVS, FQNEAQ. V gave up 5 bases and J gave up 7 bases, with 17 bases separating them. This receptor was taken from a girl aged 10 to 17 with multiple sclerosis. This chain uses TRBV7-8 with TRBJ2-5; D might be TRBD1 or TRBD2, each matching 5 bases. Input material: blood. CDR3 protein: CASSLGPELGTQYF. The CDR3 bases are TGTGCCAGCAGCCTGGGACCGGAGTTAGGGACCCAGTACTTC.